A selection of T cell receptor beta chains follows, all from one sample in a study of Ad26.COV2.S vaccination and SARS-CoV-2 variants. The repertoire was sequenced with immunoSEQ multiplex PCR; TCRdb's copy has only in-frame clones and lacks some. The sample yields 300,000 to 400,000 clones, 88% seen once. Specimen: peripheral blood, collected in a trial of Ad26.COV2.S vaccine versus placebo. The receptors were gathered from a person aged 18-65 years who received the Ad26.COV2.S COVID-19 vaccine or a placebo. Each CDR3 is given with its conserved first and last residue. D genes are given only for firm matches.

V gene	D gene	J gene	CDR3 protein
TRBV6-2/TRBV6-3	NA	TRBJ1-4	CASSYREAGEKLFF
TRBV27	TRBD1	TRBJ1-2	CASSRSGGNGYTF
TRBV5-6	TRBD2	TRBJ2-1	CASSFRVAGSNEQFF
TRBV3-1/TRBV3-2	TRBD1	TRBJ1-2	CASSPAGTGGAGGYTF
TRBV7-2	TRBD2	TRBJ2-5	CASSFGLAKTQYF
TRBV19	NA	TRBJ2-5	CASSARLQETQYF
TRBV5-1	TRBD2	TRBJ2-1	CASSLAQRGPNEQFF
TRBV4-1	NA	TRBJ2-2	CASSHLHGGDRELFF
TRBV18	TRBD1	TRBJ1-1	CASSPRQGVTEAFF
TRBV6-6	TRBD1	TRBJ2-7	CASSYRDRSSYEQYF